A single sample gave rise to the 27 T cell receptor beta chains below, sequenced in a study of STAT5B mutations in CD4+ large granular lymphocyte leukemia. Assay used: immunoSEQ multiplex PCR; TCRdb lists only in-frame clones, some missing. The table has 20,000 to 25,000 clones, about 79% seen once; the top ten hold roughly 0.4%. Sequencing was performed on CD4+ T cells from blood buffy coats. Source of these receptors: a human donor in good health.

The V gene is TRBV5-4, the J gene TRBJ1-2; D is uncertain. This CDR3 contains 15 residues. Trimming took off 0 bases at V and 2 bases at J, with 11 bases between the two ends. Germline CDR1 and CDR2: SGHNT and YYREEE (reference sequence). CDR3 nucleotides: TGTGCCAGCAGCTTGGTCGCAGTTCAGAACTATGGCTACACCTTC. Translated: CASSLVAVQNYGYTF.

CDR3 nucleotide sequence: TGTGCCATCAGCCCGGGACTAGCGGAAGAGACCCAGTACTTC. Its translation is CAISPGLAEETQYF. The V gene is TRBV10-3, the J gene TRBJ2-5; 11 bases agree with TRBD2. Trimming removed 6 bases from V and 3 bases from J; junction bases left unmatched: 3. Germline-derived CDR1 and CDR2 are ENHRY and SYGVKD. CDR3 length equals 14 residues.

The V call is TRBV6-6, the J call TRBJ1-1; TRBD1 aligns across 7 bases. Germline V gene lookup returns CDR1 MNHNY and CDR2 SVGAGI (reference sequence). J was trimmed by 8 bases and V by 9 bases; bases with no gene match: 3. The CDR3 totals 10 residues. The CDR3 spells CASLRGEAFF. Written as DNA, the CDR3 is TGTGCCAGTCTCAGGGGGGAAGCTTTCTTT.

This clone was observed a handful of times. The rearrangement joins TRBV25-1 to TRBJ1-2; D remains unclear. V was clipped by 5 bases and J by 2 bases, with 9 bases between them. The CDR3 has 13 amino acids. CDR1 is MGHDK and CDR2 is SYGVNS in the germline V gene. The CDR3 coding sequence is TGTGCCAGCAGTAGAACCGAGAACTATGGCTACACCTTC. This gives the protein CASSRTENYGYTF.

This clone was counted only a few times. The rearrangement links TRBV4-1 to TRBJ1-5; D uncertain. Germline V gene lookup returns CDR1 MGHRA and CDR2 YSYEKL. Between the trimmed V and J ends, which lost 0 bases and 1 base, there was a span of 1 base. The CDR3 spans 13 residues. The CDR3 DNA follows: TGCGCCAGCAGCCAAGACAGCAATCAGCCCCAGCATTTT. This codes for CASSQDSNQPQHF.

The CDR3 protein is CSVSRTGEGEQYF. The CDR3 bases are TGCAGCGTCTCCCGGACAGGGGAGGGGGAGCAGTACTTC. The gene calls are TRBV29-1 and TRBJ2-7, with 9 bases matching TRBD1. Germline V gene lookup returns CDR1 SQVTM and CDR2 ANQGSEA. J lost 7 bases, V lost 6 bases, and 10 bases had no gene match. This CDR3 contains 13 residues.

The CDR3 nucleotides are TGTGCCAGCGGGGCTGATACATGGGATACGCAGTATTTT. Translation gives CASGADTWDTQYF. The chain has TRBV6-6 and TRBJ2-3; D may be TRBD1 (5 bases). The germline V gene has CDR1 MNHNY and CDR2 SVGAGI (reference sequence). V shed 8 bases and J shed 6 bases, with 15 bases lying between them. The CDR3 totals 13 residues.

The chain has TRBV19 and TRBJ2-3; 10 bases map to TRBD2. The V gene's germline CDR1 is LNHDA and CDR2 SQIVND (reference sequence). This CDR3 has 15 amino acids. J lost 4 bases, V lost 5 bases, and 6 bases had no gene match. The CDR3 sequence: CASSPSGRVPDTQYF. CDR3 nucleotide sequence: TGTGCCAGTAGTCCTAGCGGGAGAGTGCCAGATACGCAGTATTTT.

The chain recombines TRBV9 with TRBJ2-3; 8 bases align to TRBD2. The ends lost 4 bases at V and 5 bases at J; junction bases unmatched: 9. CDR3 size: 15 residues. The germline CDR1 and CDR2 sequences are SGDLS and YYNGEE. As DNA, the CDR3 is TGTGCCAGCAGCCTTGATGGCGGGAGGTTAGATACGCAGTATTTT. This encodes CASSLDGGRLDTQYF. The variable domain in full, with the rest retrieved from reference TRBV9 and TRBJ2-3, is DSGVTQTPKHLITATGQRVTLRCSPRSGDLSVYWYQQSLDQGLQFLIQYYNGEERAKGNILERFSAQQFPDLHSELNLSSLELGDSALYFCASSLDGGRLDTQYFGPGTRLTVL.

This clone was observed a few times. This chain connects TRBV9 to TRBJ2-7; no firm D call. The CDR3 has 15 residues. V lost 0 bases, J lost 0 bases, and 10 bases lay in between. CDR1 SGDLS and CDR2 YYNGEE come from the germline V gene. The CDR3 reads CASSVGAVSSYEQYF. CDR3 nucleotides: TGTGCCAGCAGCGTAGGGGCAGTCAGCTCCTACGAGCAGTACTTC.

The CDR3 DNA reads as TGTGCCAGCAGCTCAGACTACTCCGAGCAGTACTTC. This encodes CASSSDYSEQYF. The chain carries TRBV6-6 and TRBJ2-7; D possibly corresponds to TRBD2 (5 bases). Germline CDR1 is MNHNY and CDR2 is SVGAGI (reference sequence). The CDR3 totals 12 residues. Trimming stripped 6 bases from V and 6 bases from J, with 12 bases between.

The chain uses TRBV29-1 and TRBJ2-1; 10 nucleotides agree with TRBD2. The V gene's germline CDR1 is SQVTM and CDR2 ANQGSEA. The CDR3 length is 15 residues. The V gene end was trimmed by 7 bases and the J gene end by 7 bases; junction bases not matched to a gene: 13. In nucleotides, the CDR3 is TGCAGCGCAAGCGGCCTAGCGGGAGCCGCAAATGAGCAGTTCTTC. Translation: CSASGLAGAANEQFF.

The chain recombines TRBV10-2 with TRBJ2-7; D is possibly TRBD2 (5 bases). The germline CDR1 and CDR2 sequences are WSHSY and SAAADI. The CDR3 consists of 13 residues. Trimming stripped 8 bases from V and 2 bases from J, with 13 bases between. The DNA of the CDR3 is TGCGCCAGCTCGGAGGACCCAACCTACGAGCAGTACTTC. Translation gives CASSEDPTYEQYF.

The rearrangement links TRBV5-4 to TRBJ2-3, with TRBD2 matching over 8 bases. The junction had 11 bases not matched to a gene; V was cut back by 2 bases and J by 3 bases. This CDR3 comprises 17 residues. Germline V gene data show CDR1 as SGHNT and CDR2 as YYREEE (reference sequence). The DNA for the CDR3 is TGTGCCAGCAGCTTTCAATTAGCGGGAAGGGGGACAGATACGCAGTATTTT. Translating gives CASSFQLAGRGTDTQYF.

V and J are TRBV4-1 and TRBJ2-7, with 7 bases matching TRBD1. The CDR3 has 16 amino acids. Looked up from germline, CDR1 is MGHRA and CDR2 is YSYEKL. The V gene end was trimmed by 3 bases and the J gene end by 1 base; junction bases not matched to a gene: 9. The chain's CDR3 is CASSHPRDSLSYEQYF. The CDR3 DNA follows: TGCGCCAGCAGCCACCCACGGGACAGTTTATCCTACGAGCAGTACTTC.

The V call is TRBV5-6, the J call TRBJ1-2, with D perhaps matching TRBD1 (5 bases). CDR3 size: 15 residues. CDR1 and CDR2 (germline): SGHDT, YYEEEE. V lost 4 bases, J lost 4 bases, and 17 bases lay in between. The CDR3 DNA reads as TGTGCCAGCAGCCTACCCCTAGGGACTCCCTATGGCTACACCTTC. This translates into CASSLPLGTPYGYTF.

The J gene is TRBJ2-3, the V gene TRBV10-3; D assignment may be TRBD1 or TRBD2 (5 bases each). The CDR3 runs 13 residues. CDR1 is ENHRY and CDR2 is SYGVKD in the germline V gene. With 10 bases removed from V and 3 bases from J, the gap between germline ends came to 14 bases. The CDR3 DNA reads TGTGCCAGCTCCGGGACGGGAACAGATACGCAGTATTTT. Translating it yields CASSGTGTDTQYF.

This chain joins TRBV21-1 and TRBJ1-1; the table's D call of TRBD1 was not tested on the DNA. TRBV21-1 is deemed a pseudogene. This CDR3 region has 17 residues. In nucleotides, the CDR3 is TGTGCCAGCAGCAATCGGGGACAGGGGGAAAGAAACACTGAAGCTTTCTTT. Encoded protein: CASSNRGQGERNTEAFF.

This chain connects TRBV19 to TRBJ2-1; the match to TRBD2 covers 11 bases. With 7 bases clipped from V and 2 bases from J, the junction kept 7 bases outside the gene matches. This CDR3 has 16 residues. Looked up from germline, CDR1 is LNHDA and CDR2 is SQIVND (reference sequence). The CDR3 nucleotides read TGTGCCAGTAACGAAGGGACTAGCGGTACCTACAATGAGCAGTTCTTC. This encodes CASNEGTSGTYNEQFF.

The chain joins TRBV6-5 to TRBJ1-6; TRBD1 matches 7 bases. V trimming: 5 bases; J trimming: 7 bases; junction bases outside the gene matches: 5. CDR3 length: 14 residues. Germline V gene lookup returns CDR1 MNHEY and CDR2 SVGAGI. The DNA for the CDR3 is TGTGCCAGCAGTCGACAGGGAGGGAATTCACCCCTCCACTTT. It translates to CASSRQGGNSPLHF.

A few counts support this clone. The gene calls are TRBV11-2 and TRBJ2-3; 9 bases align to TRBD2. The CDR3 extends over 19 amino acids. Per germline, CDR1 SGHAT and CDR2 FQNNGV. Trimming took 2 bases from V and 1 from J; bases not matched to a gene: 13. CDR3 DNA: TGTGCCAGCAGCTTAAGGGGGACCGGGACTAGCTTTGGCACAGATACGCAGTATTTT. Residues: CASSLRGTGTSFGTDTQYF.

CDR3 coding DNA: TGTGCCAGCAGCTTGCGACTTTCGAGCGGGTTCTCCTACAATGAGCAGTTCTTC. This codes for CASSLRLSSGFSYNEQFF. The chain is built from TRBV5-8 and TRBJ2-1; D possibly corresponds to TRBD2 (6 bases). V was pared by 1 base and J by 0 bases, with 17 bases between. The CDR3 is 18 amino acids. CDR1 is SGHTS and CDR2 is YDEGEE in the germline V gene.

This chain joins TRBV6-1 and TRBJ1-1, with 7 bases that match TRBD1. Germline loops: CDR1 MNHNS, CDR2 SASEGT. The CDR3 loop spans 12 amino acids. V lost 8 bases and J lost 5; bases outside the gene matches: 5. CDR3 region: CASSTGRTEAFF. CDR3 coding DNA: TGTGCCAGCTCGACAGGGAGGACTGAAGCTTTCTTT.

The CDR3 DNA reads TGTGCCAGCAGTCGAGAGGCCTACGAGCAGTACTTC. It yields the protein CASSREAYEQYF. The chain combines TRBV2 with TRBJ2-7; D gene ambiguous. Germline V gene sequence: CDR1 SNHLY, CDR2 FYNNEI. V lost 5 bases and J 2 bases, leaving 7 bases between the germline ends. The length of the CDR3 is 12 residues.

The DNA for the CDR3 is TGTGCCAGCAGCCCTTCAGGGGGCGGGTCCTACGAGCAGTACTTC. Its translation: CASSPSGGGSYEQYF. This chain uses TRBV4-2 with TRBJ2-5; 8 bases line up with TRBD1. Matching the DNA end better, TRBJ2-7 makes the J call doubtful. The CDR3 runs 15 residues. Germline lookup yields CDR1 LGHNA and CDR2 YNFKEQ.

The rearrangement links TRBV6-6 to TRBJ1-2; 9 positions agree with TRBD1. J gave up 8 bases and V 6 bases, and 10 bases lay outside the gene matches. The CDR3 runs 14 residues. CDR1 and CDR2 from the germline V gene are MNHNY and SVGAGI (reference sequence). The DNA for the CDR3 is TGTGCCAGCAGCCGTCCCGGGACAGGGATGGGCTACACCTTC. This sequence encodes CASSRPGTGMGYTF.

The chain recombines TRBV7-2 with TRBJ2-7, with a tentative D call TRBD2 (6 bases). Deletions cut 1 base from V and 0 bases from J, with 10 bases between. Germline CDR1 and CDR2: SGHTA and FQGNSA. The CDR3 extends over 15 amino acids. CDR3 bases: TGTGCCAGCAGCTTAGGTGTTAGCGGCTCCTACGAGCAGTACTTC. Translated: CASSLGVSGSYEQYF.